Below are 12 T cell receptor beta chains sequenced from a single sample in a study of blood T cells in healthy people across ages. A sample-barcoded 5' primer and a J-beta primer mix were used in a second PCR of roughly 6 to 11 cycles. TCRdb reprocessed the 5' RACE reads via MiXCR and lists one record per CDR3 protein. In the table there are approximately 1.5 million distinct CDR3 sequences, around 35% of which are singletons. Material: blood. The receptors were sampled from a woman between 25 and 40 years old in good health.

The CDR3 DNA is TGCGCCAGCACCCCGGGTGTAGCTAGCGTTAAAGAGACCCAGTACTTC. Amino acids: CASTPGVASVKETQYF. The chain recombines TRBV5-1 with TRBJ2-5; a weak D match, TRBD2 (6 bases). Trimming cost V 6 bases and J 3 bases, with 21 bases left between them. The CDR3 is 16 residues long. The V gene's germline CDR1 is SGHRS and CDR2 YFSETQ.

This clonotype has only a few counts. The V call is TRBV2, the J call TRBJ2-5, with TRBD1 identical over 7 bases. Germline assignment: CDR1 SNHLY and CDR2 FYNNEI. After removal of 4 bases from V and 5 bases from J, the junction contained 7 bases not matched to a gene. This CDR3 is built from 14 residues. The CDR3 loop is CASSASTGWETQYF. The CDR3 DNA reads as TGTGCCAGCAGTGCCTCGACAGGGTGGGAGACCCAGTACTTC.

This sequence joins TRBV27 and TRBJ2-4; 7 bases are shared with TRBD1. Germline V CDR1 and CDR2: MNHEY, SMNVEV (reference sequence). V lost 2 bases and J lost 13; bases outside the gene matches: 17. The CDR3 sequence is 16 residues long. The DNA of the CDR3 is TGTGCCAGCAGTTTAGTTTCTGTGGGACAGAGTGGCAAGCAGTACTTC. The encoded protein is CASSLVSVGQSGKQYF.

This clonotype was counted between two and nine times. The rearrangement joins TRBV4-2 to TRBJ2-7; D gene ambiguous. The V gene lost 0 bases and the J gene lost 5 bases, with 11 bases spanning the gap. This CDR3 contains 14 residues. Looked up from germline, CDR1 is LGHNA and CDR2 is YNFKEQ. The CDR3 protein is CASSQEGRGDEQYF. CDR3 in DNA: TGTGCCAGCAGCCAAGAGGGTCGCGGCGACGAGCAGTACTTC.

In its sample, this clonotype was seen a few times. The V and J genes are TRBV7-3 and TRBJ2-2; 11 bases map to TRBD2. Germline values: CDR1 SGHTA, CDR2 FQGTGA. The CDR3 is 14 residues long. V lost 4 bases to trimming and J lost 5 bases; unmatched junction nucleotides: 0. This CDR3 reads CASSSSGGTGELFF. Written as DNA, the CDR3 is TGTGCCAGCAGCTCTAGCGGGGGGACCGGGGAGCTGTTTTTT.

V and J are TRBV4-1 and TRBJ1-1; a weak D match, TRBD1 (6 bases). Trimming cost V 0 bases and J 6 bases, with 11 bases left between them. Germline lookup yields CDR1 MGHRA and CDR2 YSYEKL. CDR3 length: 14 residues. CDR3 sequence reads: CASSQDSGDAEAFF. DNA of the CDR3: TGCGCCAGCAGCCAAGACTCAGGGGACGCTGAAGCTTTCTTT.

As concerns this clonotype: Since a much larger clone is just one base distant, this may be a read error. The chain is built from TRBV4-1 and TRBJ2-3; TRBD2 might be the D (5 bases). This CDR3 region has 14 residues. CDR1 is MGHRA, CDR2 YSYEKL, per germline. CDR3 in DNA: TGCACCAGCAAGTCCGAGGAGGGCACAGATACGCAGTATTTT. Amino acid sequence: CTSKSEEGTDTQYF.

The chain carries TRBV30 and TRBJ1-4; D gene uncertain. V gave up 0 bases and J gave up 7 bases, with 9 bases separating them. The CDR3 extends over 13 amino acids. Germline CDR1 GTSNPN, CDR2 SVGIG (reference sequence). For the CDR3, the DNA is TGTGCCTGGAGTGTAGACGAGGGTGAAAAACTGTTTTTT. This translates into CAWSVDEGEKLFF.

This clonotype was detected only a few times. V is TRBV20-1 and J is TRBJ2-5; tentatively, D is TRBD1 or TRBD2 (6 bases each). This CDR3 contains 14 residues. The germline gives CDR1 DFQATT, CDR2 SNEGSKA (reference sequence). V was clipped by 6 bases and J by 5 bases, with 19 bases between them. The CDR3: CSASYTGGRETQYF. The CDR3 nucleotides are TGCAGTGCCTCGTACACCGGGGGCAGGGAGACCCAGTACTTC.

In DNA, the CDR3 is TGTGGGGCCGGGGACGCCAAAAACATTCAGTACTTC. Translated, it gives CGAGDAKNIQYF. The chain couples TRBV6-6 to TRBJ2-7; possibly TRBD1 or TRBD2 for D (5 bases each). The J call may be mistaken, given a closer DNA end match to TRBJ2-4. Germline CDR1 reads MNHNY; CDR2 reads SVGAGI (reference sequence). This CDR3 has 12 residues.

The genes are TRBV15 and TRBJ1-4; D ambiguous. Germline V CDR1 and CDR2: LNHNV, YYDKDF (reference sequence). The CDR3 spans 12 residues. The V gene lost 5 bases and the J gene lost 5 bases, with 6 bases spanning the gap. The CDR3 coding sequence is TGTGCCACCAGCCCAAGAAATGAAAAACTGTTTTTT. Protein sequence: CATSPRNEKLFF.

Written as DNA, the CDR3 is TGTGCCAGCAGCCCCCCAGGAGAGAACACCGGGGAGCTGTTTTTT. It specifies CASSPPGENTGELFF. V and J are TRBV28 and TRBJ2-2, with D uncertain. Germline assignment: CDR1 MDHEN and CDR2 SYDVKM. The CDR3 runs to 15 residues. V lost 6 bases, J lost 1 base, and 12 bases lay in between.